Each of the 24 T cell receptor beta chains below was sequenced from the same sample in a study of technical replicates of blood from several donors (dated by TCRdb to the late 2010s). Libraries were constructed by the immunoSEQ multiplex PCR assay. The immuneACCESS repertoire file appears here via TCRdb, limited to in-frame rearrangements. These files lack a portion of the clones; in checked studies, under half of the deficit traces to unresolved V genes, and the cause of the others is not known. The sample profile shows roughly 72,000 clones; around 96% of them were found once. The ten largest clones capture roughly 0.33% of the sample. Sequenced material: T cells isolated from PBMCs. Source of these receptors: a human donor in good health.

This clone has just one count. The J gene is TRBJ2-3, the V gene TRBV5-5; 12 bases line up with TRBD1. After removal of 4 bases from V and 6 bases from J, the junction contained 6 bases not matched to a gene. Looked up from germline, CDR1 is SGHKS and CDR2 is YYEKEE (reference sequence). The CDR3 contains 15 residues. Here the CDR3 DNA reads TGTGCCAGCAGCCCGGGGACAGGGGGCATGGATACGCAGTATTTT. Protein product: CASSPGTGGMDTQYF. The complete variable domain, with remaining parts taken from reference TRBV5-5 and TRBJ2-3, reads DAGVTQSPTHLIKTRGQQVTLRCSPISGHKSVSWYQQVLGQGPQFIFQYYEKEERGRGNFPDRFSARQFPNYSSELNVNALLLGDSALYLCASSPGTGGMDTQYFGPGTRLTVL.

The chain links TRBV5-1 to TRBJ2-7; 7 nucleotides match TRBD2. V dropped 0 bases and J dropped 3; count of bases not matched to a gene: 6. CDR1 is SGHRS and CDR2 is YFSETQ in the germline V gene. This CDR3 region has 15 residues. In DNA, the CDR3 is TGCGCCAGCAGCTTGGAGGGAGGGCCTAACTACGAGCAGTACTTC. Protein: CASSLEGGPNYEQYF.

This chain joins TRBV6-1 and TRBJ1-2; 8 bases fit TRBD1. The CDR3 extends over 14 amino acids. Losses at the gene ends were 1 base for V and 4 bases for J; bases not matched to a gene: 2. Germline-derived CDR1 and CDR2 are MNHNS and SASEGT. In DNA form, the CDR3 reads TGTGCCAGCAGTGAAGGGACAGGGTCCTATGGCTACACCTTC. Translating gives CASSEGTGSYGYTF.

This chain uses TRBV9 with TRBJ2-1; 8 nucleotides match TRBD2. V was clipped by 3 bases and J by 7 bases; unmatched bases: 9. This CDR3 is 15 amino acids long. Germline CDR1 and CDR2: SGDLS and YYNGEE. CDR3 amino acids: CASSASGGPSNEQFF. DNA for the CDR3: TGTGCCAGCAGCGCGTCGGGAGGGCCCTCTAATGAGCAGTTCTTC.

The chain employs TRBV5-4 and TRBJ2-7; perhaps TRBD2 as D (6 bases). This CDR3 comprises 15 residues. V lost 0 bases and J 0 bases, leaving 10 bases between the germline ends. The germline gives CDR1 SGHNT, CDR2 YYREEE (reference sequence). The DNA for the CDR3 is TGTGCCAGCAGCTTGGGTAGCGGAGGCTCCTACGAGCAGTACTTC. Residues: CASSLGSGGSYEQYF.

This chain connects TRBV11-3 to TRBJ2-1, with 7 bases identical to TRBD2. CDR1 is SGHNT and CDR2 is YENEEA in the germline V gene. The CDR3 covers 14 residues. The junction had 9 bases not matched to a gene; V was cut back by 3 bases and J by 10 bases. The DNA for the CDR3 is TGTGCCAGCAGCTTTCTGACGTCGCGGGGGGAGCAGTTCTTC. This encodes CASSFLTSRGEQFF.

The table lists this clone with a count of one. J is TRBJ2-7 and V is TRBV4-3, with 7 bases fitting TRBD2. The CDR3 length is 17 residues. Germline CDR1 reads LGHNA; CDR2 reads YSLEER. After removal of 0 bases from V and 4 bases from J, the junction contained 12 bases not matched to a gene. CDR3 amino acids: CASSQDSVGAGRYEQYF. The CDR3 DNA sequence: TGCGCCAGCAGCCAAGATTCGGTGGGAGCGGGAAGGTACGAGCAGTACTTC.

The chain is built from TRBV4-2 and TRBJ2-7, with a tentative D call TRBD2 (6 bases). CDR1 and CDR2 (germline): LGHNA, YNFKEQ. This CDR3 has 12 amino acids. V gave up 8 bases and J gave up 2 bases, with 10 bases separating them. The CDR3 sequence is CASGTRAYEQYF. The CDR3 region has the DNA TGTGCCAGCGGGACTCGGGCCTACGAGCAGTACTTC.

The CDR3 is CASSLRDTKSYEQYF. Written as DNA, the CDR3 is TGTGCCAGCAGCTTAAGGGACACTAAGTCCTACGAGCAGTACTTC. The chain has TRBV7-9 and TRBJ2-7; a possible D gene is TRBD1 (6 bases). The CDR3 runs 15 residues. Germline values: CDR1 SEHNR, CDR2 FQNEAQ (reference sequence). The V end lost 2 bases, the J end lost 1 base, and 12 bases lay between the germline ends.

The rearrangement joins TRBV5-1 to TRBJ1-5, with TRBD1 identical over 9 bases. The CDR3 loop spans 15 amino acids. V lost 0 bases and J lost 6; bases outside the gene matches: 4. Germline values: CDR1 SGHRS, CDR2 YFSETQ. CDR3 DNA: TGCGCCAGCAGCTTGGGGACAGGGGTTCTTCAGCCCCAGCATTTT. Protein sequence: CASSLGTGVLQPQHF.

The chain links TRBV18 to TRBJ1-5; TRBD1 agrees at 11 bases. The CDR3 contains 14 residues. Germline V gene data show CDR1 as KGHSH and CDR2 as LQKENI. Trimming took 6 bases from V and 6 from J; bases not matched to a gene: 4. CDR3 bases: TGTGCCAGCTCCCAGGACAGGGGGCCTCAGCCCCAGCATTTT. It is translated as CASSQDRGPQPQHF.

The chain recombines TRBV9 with TRBJ1-1; 8 bases match TRBD1. This CDR3 is built from 14 residues. J was trimmed by 4 bases and V by 2 bases; bases with no gene match: 4. Germline V lookup: CDR1 SGDLS, CDR2 YYNGEE. Written as DNA, the CDR3 is TGTGCCAGCAGCGTCCACACAGGGGGCACTGAAGCTTTCTTT. Translating gives CASSVHTGGTEAFF.

This rearrangement joins TRBV18 to TRBJ2-5; 10 nucleotides match TRBD2. CDR1 KGHSH and CDR2 LQKENI come from the germline V gene. V dropped 6 bases and J dropped 4; count of bases not matched to a gene: 8. The CDR3 consists of 15 residues. The CDR3 nucleotides read TGTGCCAGCTCCTCTAGCGGGAGTACCGCAGAGACCCAGTACTTC. This codes for CASSSSGSTAETQYF.

This sequence joins TRBV5-1 and TRBJ2-7, with a weak D call TRBD2 (5 bases). V was cut by 1 base and J by 5 bases, with 10 bases left in between. The germline gives CDR1 SGHRS, CDR2 YFSETQ. This CDR3 spans 13 amino acids. CDR3 residues: CASSLFIGDEQYF. The CDR3 bases are TGCGCCAGCAGCTTGTTTATCGGGGACGAGCAGTACTTC.

The chain couples TRBV18 to TRBJ2-7, with TRBD2 as a possible D gene (5 bases). There are 16 residues in the CDR3. Germline V gene data show CDR1 as KGHSH and CDR2 as LQKENI. Trimming stripped 3 bases from V and 3 bases from J, with 18 bases between. CDR3 DNA sequence: TGTGCCAGCTCACCTCTAGCCCGCGAGCTAGGCTACGAGCAGTACTTC. It encodes CASSPLARELGYEQYF.

The V gene is TRBV27, the J gene TRBJ2-3; 9 nucleotides align to TRBD2. The CDR3 runs to 15 residues. V shed 6 bases, J shed 4 bases, and the junction held 8 bases outside the gene matches. Germline V gene lookup returns CDR1 MNHEY and CDR2 SMNVEV (reference sequence). The CDR3 sequence is CASRPGTSPADTQYF. The CDR3 DNA reads as TGTGCCAGCAGGCCCGGGACTAGCCCCGCAGATACGCAGTATTTT.

The chain uses TRBV4-1 and TRBJ1-2, with D tentatively TRBD1 (6 bases). The CDR3 has 15 residues. The germline CDR1 and CDR2 sequences are MGHRA and YSYEKL. The V and J ends lost 0 bases and 3 bases respectively, with 11 bases between them. CDR3 in DNA: TGCGCCAGCAGCCAAGATGGACAGCCTCACTATGGCTACACCTTC. Residues: CASSQDGQPHYGYTF.

The gene calls are TRBV29-1 and TRBJ2-1, with TRBD2 matching over 7 bases. The CDR3 is 13 amino acids. In germline, CDR1 is SQVTM, CDR2 ANQGSEA. V shed 7 bases, J shed 5 bases, and the junction held 8 bases outside the gene matches. CDR3 in DNA: TGCAGCGATGCGGGAGTTTATCACAATGAGCAGTTCTTC. Residues: CSDAGVYHNEQFF.

The V and J genes are TRBV2 and TRBJ2-7; TRBD1 is a possible D gene (6 bases). The CDR3 sequence is 13 residues long. Germline CDR1 and CDR2: SNHLY and FYNNEI. V lost 8 bases and J lost 0, with 11 bases in between. CDR3 DNA sequence: TGTGCCAGCGGGGGCGTCTACTCCTACGAGCAGTACTTC. This gives the protein CASGGVYSYEQYF.

This rearrangement joins TRBV29-1 to TRBJ1-1, with a tentative D call TRBD1 (5 bases). CDR3 length: 14 amino acids. The germline CDR1 and CDR2 sequences are SQVTM and ANQGSEA. Between the trimmed V and J ends, which lost 4 bases and 4 bases, there was a span of 16 bases. In nucleotides, the CDR3 is TGCAGCGTTGTTATTGGGTCCAGGGTCACTGAAGCTTTCTTT. Translation gives CSVVIGSRVTEAFF.

The V gene is TRBV4-1, the J gene TRBJ2-1; 11 positions agree with TRBD2. Per germline, CDR1 MGHRA and CDR2 YSYEKL. The junction had 4 bases not matched to a gene; V was cut back by 4 bases and J by 2 bases. This CDR3 comprises 16 residues. The CDR3 spells CASSPPSGRTYNEQFF. CDR3 nucleotides: TGCGCCAGCAGCCCCCCTAGCGGGAGGACCTACAATGAGCAGTTCTTC.

V is TRBV15 and J is TRBJ1-2; D is undetermined. Germline V gene sequence: CDR1 LNHNV, CDR2 YYDKDF (reference sequence). V was pared by 2 bases and J by 0 bases, with 16 bases between. This CDR3 spans 17 amino acids. CDR3 sequence reads: CATSRPNAGSPNYGYTF. The CDR3, as DNA: TGTGCCACCAGCAGACCCAATGCGGGATCCCCTAACTATGGCTACACCTTC.

CDR3: CASSMGFGGGEKLFF. In DNA form, the CDR3 reads TGTGCCAGTAGTATGGGGTTTGGAGGAGGGGAAAAACTGTTTTTT. The chain combines TRBV19 with TRBJ1-4; D unresolved. The CDR3 sequence is 15 residues long. V lost 3 bases, J lost 8 bases, and 16 bases lay in between. CDR1 is LNHDA and CDR2 is SQIVND in the germline V gene (reference sequence). The whole variable domain, remainder taken from reference TRBV19 and TRBJ1-4, is DGGITQSPKYLFRKEGQNVTLSCEQNLNHDAMYWYRQDPGQGLRLIYYSQIVNDFQKGDIAEGYSVSREKKESFPLTVTSAQKNPTAFYLCASSMGFGGGEKLFFGSGTQLSVL.

The rearrangement links TRBV4-1 to TRBJ2-1; 13 nucleotides agree with TRBD2. Germline-derived CDR1 and CDR2 are MGHRA and YSYEKL. V shed 4 bases, J shed 1 base, and the junction held 7 bases outside the gene matches. The CDR3 spans 18 residues. This CDR3 is CASSRGLAGVSSYNEQFF. CDR3 coding DNA: TGCGCCAGCAGCCGCGGACTAGCGGGAGTTTCTTCCTACAATGAGCAGTTCTTC.